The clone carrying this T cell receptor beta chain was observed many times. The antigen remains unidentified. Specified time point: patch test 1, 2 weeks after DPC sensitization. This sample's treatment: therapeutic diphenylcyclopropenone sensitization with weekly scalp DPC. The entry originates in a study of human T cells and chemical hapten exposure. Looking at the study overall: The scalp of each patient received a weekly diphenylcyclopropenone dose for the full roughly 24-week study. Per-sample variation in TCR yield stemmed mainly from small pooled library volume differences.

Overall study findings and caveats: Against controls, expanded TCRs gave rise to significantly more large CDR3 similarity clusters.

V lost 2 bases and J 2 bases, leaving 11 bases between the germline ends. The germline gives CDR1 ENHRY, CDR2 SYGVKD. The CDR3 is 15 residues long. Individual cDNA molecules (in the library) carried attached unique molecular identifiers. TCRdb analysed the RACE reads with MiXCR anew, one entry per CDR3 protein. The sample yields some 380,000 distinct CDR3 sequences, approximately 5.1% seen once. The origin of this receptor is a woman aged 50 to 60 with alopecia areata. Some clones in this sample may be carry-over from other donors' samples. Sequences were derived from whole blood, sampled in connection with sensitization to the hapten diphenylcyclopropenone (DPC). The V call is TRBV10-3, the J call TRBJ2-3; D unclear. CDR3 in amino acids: CAISEGVVYTDTQYF. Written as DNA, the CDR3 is TGTGCCATCAGTGAGGGGGTGGTCTACACAGATACGCAGTATTTT.